One sample yielded the 29 T cell receptor beta chains listed below, sequenced in a study of low-dose radiotherapy and immunotherapy resistance in tumors. TRAV- and TRBV-specific primers were used for first-strand cDNA, which covered alpha and beta chains. The PCR that amplified TCRs ran for roughly 20 cycles, relying on a constant-region primer and a V-primer adapter. TCRdb reprocessed the reads via MiXCR and lists one record per CDR3 protein. In the table there are around 99,000 distinct CDR3 sequences, roughly a tenth of which are singletons. The sample's time point: before trial treatment. The input for sequencing was PBMCs, taken before treatment. The source of these receptors is a male donor with prostate cancer.

This clonotype was picked up many times. This chain uses TRBV4-3 with TRBJ2-5; maybe TRBD2 (6 bases). Germline V gene sequence: CDR1 LGHNA, CDR2 YSLEER. The CDR3 has 16 amino acids. With 4 bases removed from V and 1 base from J, the gap between germline ends came to 16 bases. CDR3 region: CASSRNGGTAQETQYF. CDR3 DNA sequence: TGCGCCAGCAGCCGGAACGGCGGGACGGCCCAAGAGACCCAGTACTTC.

This clonotype has ten or more counts. The rearrangement links TRBV29-1 to TRBJ2-6; TRBD2 matches 8 bases. Losses at the gene ends were 4 bases for V and 2 bases for J; bases not matched to a gene: 4. CDR3 size: 15 residues. The germline CDR1 and CDR2 sequences are SQVTM and ANQGSEA. CDR3 sequence (DNA): TGCAGCGTTGCACGGGAGGGGCCTGGGGCCAACGTCCTGACTTTC. As protein: CSVAREGPGANVLTF. Filled out from reference TRBV29-1 and TRBJ2-6, the complete variable domain reads SAVISQKPSRDICQRGTSLTIQCQVDSQVTMMFWYRQQPGQSLTLIATANQGSEATYESGFVIDKFPISRPNLTFSTLTVSNMSPEDSSIYLCSVAREGPGANVLTFGAGSRLTVL.

This clonotype was recorded at least ten times. V and J are TRBV20-1 and TRBJ1-1; D not resolved. Germline values: CDR1 DFQATT, CDR2 SNEGSKA (reference sequence). V lost 6 bases to trimming and J lost 4 bases, with 18 bases between them. This CDR3 has 14 amino acids. The DNA of the CDR3 is TGCAGTGCCCCGAGGCGCACCGTCGGCACTGAAGCTTTCTTT. Its translation is CSAPRRTVGTEAFF.

Ten or more counts support this clonotype. V gene TRBV2 combines with J gene TRBJ2-5; D perhaps matches TRBD2 (5 bases). Trimming removed 4 bases at V and 5 bases at J, with 11 bases between. The CDR3 extends over 13 amino acids. CDR1 is SNHLY and CDR2 is FYNNEI in the germline V gene. The CDR3: CASSGGLGETQYF. In DNA, the CDR3 is TGTGCCAGCAGTGGCGGGCTGGGGGAGACCCAGTACTTC.

This clonotype was seen at least ten times. The J gene is TRBJ2-7, the V gene TRBV6-2 or TRBV6-3, with D perhaps TRBD1 (6 bases). Per the germline V gene, CDR1 is MNHEY and CDR2 is SVGEGT. The germline V and J ends were trimmed by 4 bases and 7 bases, with 20 bases remaining between them. The CDR3 is made up of 15 amino acids. This CDR3 is CASSSVPQGQSEQYF. Written as DNA, the CDR3 is TGTGCCAGCAGTTCCGTCCCACAGGGTCAAAGTGAGCAGTACTTC.

This clonotype appeared many times. The rearrangement links TRBV7-9 to TRBJ1-5, with 9 positions matching TRBD1. The V gene end was trimmed by 8 bases and the J gene end by 6 bases; junction bases not matched to a gene: 5. The CDR3 has 13 amino acids. Germline CDR1 SEHNR, CDR2 FQNEAQ (reference sequence). This CDR3 reads CASGTGGRQPQHF. The CDR3 DNA sequence: TGTGCCAGCGGCACAGGGGGCCGTCAGCCCCAGCATTTT.

The chain carries TRBV10-3 and TRBJ2-1, with 9 bases aligning to TRBD1. The length of the CDR3 is 15 residues. Germline V gene data show CDR1 as ENHRY and CDR2 as SYGVKD. V was clipped by 7 bases and J by 2 bases; unmatched bases: 6. The CDR3 is CAITEDRGAYNEQFF. The CDR3 DNA is TGTGCCATCACAGAGGACAGGGGAGCCTACAATGAGCAGTTCTTC.

This clonotype was observed at least ten times. The CDR3 loop is CSARPLGGSNTGELFF. CDR3 bases: TGCAGTGCTAGACCCCTAGGGGGATCGAACACCGGGGAGCTGTTTTTT. V is TRBV20-1 and J is TRBJ2-2; maybe TRBD1 (6 bases). Germline V CDR1 and CDR2: DFQATT, SNEGSKA (reference sequence). The length of the CDR3 is 16 residues. V was shortened by 2 bases and J by 0 bases, with 13 bases between the two germline ends.

Points on this clonotype: This may come from a read error, since a much larger clone is one base off. This chain connects TRBV5-5 to TRBJ1-2; TRBD1 aligns across 8 bases. CDR1 and CDR2 from the germline V gene are SGHKS and YYEKEE (reference sequence). The ends lost 4 bases at V and 6 bases at J; junction bases unmatched: 11. The length of the CDR3 is 15 residues. Here the CDR3 reads CASSERQGIGNGYTF. The CDR3 nucleotides are TGTGCCAGCAGCGAGCGACAGGGGATAGGGAATGGCTACACCTTC.

There are a few counts of this clonotype. The chain employs TRBV5-1 and TRBJ1-4; possibly TRBD1 for D (6 bases). Germline CDR1 and CDR2: SGHRS and YFSETQ. This CDR3 comprises 14 residues. Deletions cut 0 bases from V and 7 bases from J, with 10 bases between. CDR3 protein: CASSLAGASEKLFF. The CDR3 nucleotides read TGCGCCAGCAGCTTGGCAGGGGCTAGTGAAAAACTGTTTTTT.

Many counts were recorded for this clonotype. The J gene is TRBJ2-7, the V gene TRBV7-3; D perhaps matches TRBD2 (6 bases). Trimming stripped 3 bases from V and 6 bases from J, with 18 bases between. The length of the CDR3 is 15 residues. Germline V CDR1 and CDR2: SGHTA, FQGTGA. The CDR3 coding sequence is TGTGCCAGCAGCTTTAGCCCGGCGGGATCCGGCGAGCAGTACTTC. Its protein product is CASSFSPAGSGEQYF.

This clonotype showed up many times. The CDR3 loop is CASSLAGSSYNSPLHF. The CDR3 region has the DNA TGTGCCAGCAGTTTGGCAGGGAGCTCCTATAATTCACCCCTCCACTTT. The V call is TRBV27, the J call TRBJ1-6; perhaps TRBD1 as D (5 bases). The CDR3 contains 16 residues. Trimming removed 3 bases from V and 0 bases from J, with 9 bases in between. The germline gives CDR1 MNHEY, CDR2 SMNVEV (reference sequence).

This clonotype has a handful of counts. This sequence joins TRBV20-1 and TRBJ2-7; D may be TRBD2 (6 bases). This CDR3 has 13 residues. V lost 2 bases, J lost 6 bases, and 14 bases lay in between. Germline V gives CDR1 DFQATT, CDR2 SNEGSKA (reference sequence). The CDR3, as DNA: TGCAGTGCTAGAAGATCTAGCGTGGGCGAGCAGTACTTC. Translated: CSARRSSVGEQYF.

This clonotype is a singleton in its sample. This sequence is one base from a far larger clone and is likely a read error. The chain is built from TRBV29-1 and TRBJ2-7; TRBD1 matches 7 bases. CDR3 length: 14 amino acids. CDR1 and CDR2 (germline): SQVTM, ANQGSEA. Trimming at V came to 7 bases and at J to 7 bases, leaving 16 bases not matched to a gene. The CDR3 is CSAWTGSSYNEQYF. For the CDR3, the DNA is TGCAGCGCCTGGACAGGCTCTTCTTACAATGAGCAGTACTTC.

There are many counts of this clonotype. The genes are TRBV20-1 and TRBJ2-7, with 11 bases fitting TRBD2. This CDR3 comprises 14 residues. CDR1 is DFQATT and CDR2 is SNEGSKA in the germline V gene (reference sequence). With 5 bases clipped from V and 4 bases from J, the junction kept 7 bases outside the gene matches. The CDR3 nucleotides are TGCAGTGCTCCGAAACTAGCGGGAGAATACGAGCAGTACTTC. This encodes CSAPKLAGEYEQYF.

The rearrangement links TRBV12-3 or TRBV12-4 to TRBJ2-1; D not resolved. This CDR3 contains 12 residues. Trimming removed 1 base at V and 10 bases at J, with 8 bases between. This CDR3 reads CASSLGGIEQFF. CDR3 bases: TGTGCCAGCAGTTTAGGGGGTATCGAGCAGTTCTTC.

This clonotype was detected many times. The V gene is TRBV7-2, the J gene TRBJ2-1; 10 nucleotides align to TRBD2. With 5 bases clipped from V and 8 bases from J, the junction kept 9 bases outside the gene matches. The CDR3 sequence is 15 residues long. Germline CDR1 is SGHTA and CDR2 is FQGNSA. CDR3 in DNA: TGTGCCAGCAGCCCATCTAGCGGGAGAGGCGATGAGCAGTTCTTC. Its translation is CASSPSSGRGDEQFF.

Many counts were recorded for this clonotype. The chain joins TRBV11-1 to TRBJ2-2; 12 nucleotides align to TRBD2. Germline CDR1 and CDR2: SGHAT and FQDESV (reference sequence). The CDR3 is 18 amino acids. The V and J ends lost 3 bases and 4 bases, in that order; junction bases with no gene match: 9. The CDR3 protein is CASSLGLAGGPGTGELFF. The CDR3 DNA reads TGTGCCAGCAGCTTGGGCCTAGCGGGAGGGCCGGGCACCGGGGAGCTGTTTTTT.

This clonotype was recorded many times. V and J are TRBV4-1 and TRBJ1-4, with TRBD1 identical over 10 bases. Germline values: CDR1 MGHRA, CDR2 YSYEKL. The CDR3 has 15 amino acids. After removal of 3 bases from V and 7 bases from J, the junction contained 5 bases not matched to a gene. The CDR3 coding sequence is TGCGCCAGCAGCCAGGCCGGGACAGGGGCTGAAAAACTGTTTTTT. Amino acids: CASSQAGTGAEKLFF.

This clonotype was detected ten times or more. The V gene is TRBV6-2 or TRBV6-3, the J gene TRBJ2-7, with D unclear. V lost 2 bases to trimming and J lost 2 bases, with 10 bases between them. The CDR3 spans 14 residues. Germline V lookup: CDR1 MNHEY, CDR2 SVGEGT. The CDR3 sequence is CASSYDGLAYEQYF. Written as DNA, the CDR3 is TGTGCCAGCAGTTACGACGGATTAGCCTACGAGCAGTACTTC.

Many counts were recorded for this clonotype. V usage is TRBV18 and J usage is TRBJ1-1; D remains unclear. This CDR3 comprises 15 residues. Trimming took off 0 bases at V and 1 base at J, with 9 bases between the two ends. Germline values: CDR1 KGHSH, CDR2 LQKENI. The chain's CDR3 is CASSPPSIRNTEAFF. CDR3 bases: TGTGCCAGCTCACCACCGTCGATAAGGAACACTGAAGCTTTCTTT.

This clonotype was recorded at least ten times. The rearrangement uses TRBV7-2 and TRBJ2-5; D gene uncertain. Trimming stripped 1 base from V and 5 bases from J, with 17 bases between. Per the germline V gene, CDR1 is SGHTA and CDR2 is FQGNSA. The length of the CDR3 is 16 residues. The CDR3 bases are TGTGCCAGCAGCTTAGTCGCCAGTCTGACTTCGGAGACCCAGTACTTC. This gives the protein CASSLVASLTSETQYF.

There are many counts of this clonotype. The rearrangement uses TRBV4-2 and TRBJ1-6, with D unresolved. V gave up 1 base and J gave up 7 bases, with 8 bases separating them. This CDR3 is 14 amino acids long. In germline, CDR1 is LGHNA, CDR2 YNFKEQ. CDR3 protein: CASSQGLENSPLHF. The CDR3 nucleotides read TGTGCCAGCAGCCAAGGTCTAGAGAATTCACCCCTCCACTTT.

V gene TRBV12-3 or TRBV12-4 combines with J gene TRBJ2-4; D not resolved. V was trimmed by 5 bases and J by 4 bases, leaving 21 bases between them. The CDR3 has 17 residues. For the CDR3, the DNA is TGTGCCAGCAGTCCCCTTTCTCTGGGGTCGGAAAAAAACATTCAGTACTTC. It codes for CASSPLSLGSEKNIQYF.

This clonotype was picked up many times. The chain recombines TRBV6-5 with TRBJ2-1, with D unresolved. The CDR3 consists of 15 residues. V was clipped by 8 bases and J by 2 bases, with 16 bases between them. CDR1 and CDR2 from the germline V gene are MNHEY and SVGAGI. CDR3 DNA sequence: TGTGCCAGCTCTCCTGGCCAGGCAACCTACAATGAGCAGTTCTTC. Translating gives CASSPGQATYNEQFF.

This clonotype was seen at least ten times. The chain recombines TRBV6-5 with TRBJ2-2; D not certain. CDR1 MNHEY and CDR2 SVGAGI come from the germline V gene. CDR3 length: 15 residues. The ends were cut back, 6 bases at V and 0 bases at J, with 11 bases in the middle. The CDR3 coding sequence is TGTGCCAGCAGCAGAGGCCGAGCGAACACCGGGGAGCTGTTTTTT. Translation: CASSRGRANTGELFF.

This clonotype was counted at least ten times. The chain is built from TRBV12-3 or TRBV12-4 and TRBJ2-2; D is possibly TRBD2 (5 bases). V was pared by 4 bases and J by 6 bases, with 9 bases between. CDR3 length: 13 amino acids. CDR3 nucleotides: TGTGCCAGCAGTTCAGTGAGGGCCGGGGAGCTGTTTTTT. Its protein is CASSSVRAGELFF.

This clonotype was observed many times. The J gene is TRBJ2-3, the V gene TRBV10-3; TRBD2 agrees at 7 bases. The CDR3 is made up of 16 amino acids. V lost 0 bases to trimming and J lost 1 base; unmatched junction nucleotides: 4. CDR1 ENHRY and CDR2 SYGVKD come from the germline V gene. The DNA of the CDR3 is TGTGCCATCAGTGAGTCGCAAACTAGCGGCACAGATACGCAGTATTTT. Its translation is CAISESQTSGTDTQYF.

At least ten counts were recorded for this clonotype. The rearrangement uses TRBV27 and TRBJ2-2, with no clear D. The CDR3 runs to 15 residues. Trimming cost V 6 bases and J 0 bases, with 11 bases left between them. Germline assignment: CDR1 MNHEY and CDR2 SMNVEV (reference sequence). CDR3 nucleotide sequence: TGTGCCAGCAGAGCCCGGTTGGCGAACACCGGGGAGCTGTTTTTT. Protein: CASRARLANTGELFF.